This T cell receptor (beta chain) is from a study of human T cells and chemical hapten exposure. Points from the study as a whole: Donor immune responses may differ from healthy people's, since all donors had alopecia. It was expanded TCRs that formed significantly more large CDR3 similarity clusters than controls did.

Trimming pared 2 bases from V and 2 bases from J, leaving 10 bases between. The germline gives CDR1 SGHTS, CDR2 YDEGEE. This CDR3 spans 15 amino acids. TCRdb reprocessed the RACE reads via MiXCR and lists one record per CDR3 protein. The table lists 150,000 to 200,000 distinct CDR3 sequences, about 22% of them singletons. The time point denotes: patch test 1, 2 weeks after DPC sensitization. Treatment given: therapeutic diphenylcyclopropenone sensitization with weekly scalp DPC. Unfractionated whole blood yielded the extracted total RNA. About this clonotype itself: The antigen is unknown.

The source of this sequence is a woman aged 45-65 years with alopecia areata. Some clones in this sample may be carry-over from other donors' samples. The sample was whole blood, taken in connection with sensitization to the hapten diphenylcyclopropenone (DPC). The V call is TRBV5-8, the J call TRBJ2-2, with D perhaps given as TRBD1 or TRBD2 (5 bases each). The CDR3 sequence: CASSFFWDNTGELFF. The CDR3 bases are TGTGCCAGCAGCTTTTTTTGGGACAACACCGGGGAGCTGTTTTTT.